These 5 T cell receptor beta chains were all obtained from the same sample, sequenced in a study of long-term antiretroviral therapy in people with HIV (dated by TCRdb to between 2021 and 2024). Sequencing of the TRB variable region was done with the immunoSEQ hsTCRB v3.0 assay at survey level resolution. TCRdb obtained this table from immuneACCESS and retained in-frame rearrangements with V and J assigned. These tables miss some clones; where compared with another copy, unresolved V genes account for less than half of the shortfall, and the remainder is unexplained. The sample table records tens of thousands of clones; about 85% of these occur just once. The ten largest clones represent approximately 13% of the sample. The sample in question was unsorted PBMCs, obtained 1.1 years after starting antiretroviral therapy. Receptors were obtained from a man younger than 30 with HIV.

J is TRBJ1-2 and V is TRBV5-5; no firm D call. Germline lookup yields CDR1 SGHKS and CDR2 YYEKEE (reference sequence). The CDR3 is 15 residues long. V was shortened by 1 base and J by 0 bases, with 10 bases between the two germline ends. CDR3 bases: TGTGCCAGCAGCTTGTTTCTCCGGGCTAACTATGGCTACACCTTC. It translates to CASSLFLRANYGYTF. Looking up the rest from reference TRBV5-5 and TRBJ1-2 gives the full variable domain: DAGVTQSPTHLIKTRGQQVTLRCSPISGHKSVSWYQQVLGQGPQFIFQYYEKEERGRGNFPDRFSARQFPNYSSELNVNALLLGDSALYLCASSLFLRANYGYTFGSGTRLTVV.

The chain carries TRBV18 and TRBJ2-6; D gene unclear. CDR3 length equals 15 residues. The V end was cut by 6 bases, the J end by 4 bases, with 13 bases between. Per the germline V gene, CDR1 is KGHSH and CDR2 is LQKENI. The CDR3 spells CASSIGPAGANVLTF. CDR3 coding DNA: TGTGCCAGCTCTATTGGGCCCGCCGGGGCCAACGTCCTGACTTTC.

The chain has TRBV9 and TRBJ2-4, with 7 bases fitting TRBD2. The CDR3 length is 15 residues. The germline gives CDR1 SGDLS, CDR2 YYNGEE. J lost 3 bases, V lost 2 bases, and 5 bases had no gene match. CDR3 bases: TGTGCCAGCAGCGTGGGGGGGATTGGCAAAAACATTCAGTACTTC. It translates to CASSVGGIGKNIQYF.

V gene TRBV19 combines with J gene TRBJ2-2; weak D call: TRBD1 (5 bases). The V and J ends lost 3 bases and 4 bases respectively, with 12 bases between them. The CDR3 is 15 residues long. Looked up from germline, CDR1 is LNHDA and CDR2 is SQIVND (reference sequence). CDR3 DNA sequence: TGTGCCAGTAGTATTTTGGACATAATCACCGGGGAGCTGTTTTTT. This encodes CASSILDIITGELFF.

The chain is built from TRBV18 and TRBJ2-1, with 7 bases identical to TRBD2. With V trimmed by 0 bases and J by 6 bases, 14 bases remained unmatched. CDR3 length: 18 amino acids. CDR1 and CDR2 from the germline V gene are KGHSH and LQKENI. For the CDR3, the DNA is TGTGCCAGCTCACCACCATCTGGGGCTGGACTAGTACGCAATGAGCAGTTCTTC. Protein sequence: CASSPPSGAGLVRNEQFF.